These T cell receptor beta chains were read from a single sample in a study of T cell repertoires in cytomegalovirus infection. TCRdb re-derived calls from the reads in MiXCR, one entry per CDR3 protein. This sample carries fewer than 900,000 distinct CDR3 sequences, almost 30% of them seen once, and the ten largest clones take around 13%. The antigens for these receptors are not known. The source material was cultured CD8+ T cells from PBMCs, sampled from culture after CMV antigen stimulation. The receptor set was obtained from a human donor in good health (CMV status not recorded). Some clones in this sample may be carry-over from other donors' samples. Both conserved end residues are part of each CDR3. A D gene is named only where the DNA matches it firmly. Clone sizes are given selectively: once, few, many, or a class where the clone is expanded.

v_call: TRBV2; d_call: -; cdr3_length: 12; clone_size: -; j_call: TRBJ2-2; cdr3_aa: CASSELTGELFF; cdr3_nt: TGTGCCAGCAGTGAACTAACCGGGGAGCTGTTTTTT
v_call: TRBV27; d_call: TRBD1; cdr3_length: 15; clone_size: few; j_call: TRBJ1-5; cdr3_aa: CASSLSGTANQPQHF; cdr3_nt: TGTGCCAGCAGTCTCTCCGGGACAGCGAATCAGCCCCAGCATTTT
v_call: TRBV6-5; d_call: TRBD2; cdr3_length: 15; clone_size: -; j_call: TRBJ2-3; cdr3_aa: CASRGLADRTDTQYF; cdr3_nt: TGTGCCAGCAGAGGACTAGCGGATCGCACAGATACGCAGTATTTT
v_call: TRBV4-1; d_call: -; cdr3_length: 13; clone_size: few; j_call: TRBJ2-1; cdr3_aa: CASSQLRDDEQFF; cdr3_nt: TGCGCCAGCAGCCAACTTAGGGACGATGAGCAGTTCTTC
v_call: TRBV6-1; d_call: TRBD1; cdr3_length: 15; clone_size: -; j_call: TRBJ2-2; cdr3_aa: CASRDRDWGPGELFF; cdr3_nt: TGTGCCAGCAGGGACAGGGACTGGGGTCCCGGGGAGCTGTTTTTT
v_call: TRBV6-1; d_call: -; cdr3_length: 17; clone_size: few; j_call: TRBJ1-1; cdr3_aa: CASSEGSYRLLNTEAFF; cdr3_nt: TGTGCCAGCAGTGAAGGCTCTTACAGGCTACTGAACACTGAAGCTTTCTTT
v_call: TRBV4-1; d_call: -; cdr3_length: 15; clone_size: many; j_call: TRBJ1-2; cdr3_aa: CASSQNRLGNYGYTF; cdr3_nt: TGCGCCAGCAGCCAGAACAGGCTAGGGAACTATGGCTACACCTTC
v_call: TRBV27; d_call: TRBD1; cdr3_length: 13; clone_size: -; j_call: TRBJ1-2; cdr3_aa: CASSLWTGGNYTF; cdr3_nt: TGTGCCAGCAGTTTATGGACAGGGGGGAACTACACCTTC
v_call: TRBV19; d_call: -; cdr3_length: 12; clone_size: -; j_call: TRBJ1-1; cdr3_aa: CASEGWNTEAFF; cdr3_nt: TGTGCCAGTGAAGGGTGGAACACTGAAGCTTTCTTT
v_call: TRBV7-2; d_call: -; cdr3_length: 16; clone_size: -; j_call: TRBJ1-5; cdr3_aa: CASSVSGTESNQPQHF; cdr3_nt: TGTGCCAGCAGCGTCTCCGGGACGGAAAGCAATCAGCCCCAGCATTTT
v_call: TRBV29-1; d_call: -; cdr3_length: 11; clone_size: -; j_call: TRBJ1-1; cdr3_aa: CSVELGPEAFF; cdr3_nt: TGCAGCGTTGAATTGGGACCTGAAGCTTTCTTT
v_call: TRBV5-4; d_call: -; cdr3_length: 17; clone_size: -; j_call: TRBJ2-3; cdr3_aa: CASSLTRGEFGTDTQYF; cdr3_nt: TGTGCCAGCAGCTTGACGAGAGGGGAATTTGGCACAGATACGCAGTATTTT
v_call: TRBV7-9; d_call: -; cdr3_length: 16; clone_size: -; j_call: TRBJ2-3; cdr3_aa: CASSATGSRAPDTQYF; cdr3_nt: TGTGCCAGCAGCGCTACCGGATCCAGGGCCCCAGATACGCAGTATTTT
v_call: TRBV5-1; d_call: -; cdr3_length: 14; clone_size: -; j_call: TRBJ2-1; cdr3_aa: CASSLSRGLDEQFF; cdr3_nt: TGCGCCAGCAGCTTGAGCCGGGGGTTGGATGAGCAGTTCTTC
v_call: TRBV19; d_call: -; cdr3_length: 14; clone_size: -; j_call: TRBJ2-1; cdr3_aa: CASARGGSYNEQFF; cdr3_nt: TGTGCCAGTGCTAGGGGGGGTTCCTACAATGAGCAGTTCTTC
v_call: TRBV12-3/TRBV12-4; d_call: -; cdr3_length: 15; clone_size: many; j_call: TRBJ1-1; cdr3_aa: CASSLPDVLGPYAFF; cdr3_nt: TGTGCCAGCAGTTTGCCCGACGTCCTCGGACCCTACGCTTTCTTT
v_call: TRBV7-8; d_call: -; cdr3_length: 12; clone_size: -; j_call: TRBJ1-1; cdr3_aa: CASSRSRAEAFF; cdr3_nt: TGTGCCAGCAGCCGTTCCCGGGCTGAAGCTTTCTTT
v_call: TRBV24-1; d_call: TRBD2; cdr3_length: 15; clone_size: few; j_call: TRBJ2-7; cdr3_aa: CATSDPGRGAYEQYF; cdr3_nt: TGTGCCACCAGTGACCCGGGACGGGGGGCCTACGAGCAGTACTTC
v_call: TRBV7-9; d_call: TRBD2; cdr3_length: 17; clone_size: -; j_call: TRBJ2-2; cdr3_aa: CASSTGASGDNTGELFF; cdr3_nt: TGTGCCAGCAGCACTGGGGCTAGCGGGGACAACACCGGGGAGCTGTTTTTT
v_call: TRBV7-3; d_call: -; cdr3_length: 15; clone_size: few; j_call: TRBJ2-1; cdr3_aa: CASSQGLGTYNEQFF; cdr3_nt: TGTGCCAGCAGCCAGGGGTTGGGGACCTACAATGAGCAGTTCTTC
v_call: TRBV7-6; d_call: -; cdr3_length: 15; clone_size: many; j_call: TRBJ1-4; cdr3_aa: CASSLDRDHNEKLFF; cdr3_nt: TGTGCCAGCAGCTTAGACAGGGACCATAATGAAAAACTGTTTTTT
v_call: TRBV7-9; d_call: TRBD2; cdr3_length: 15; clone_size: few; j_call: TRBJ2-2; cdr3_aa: CASSSTGGSTGELFF; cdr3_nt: TGTGCCAGCAGCTCAACCGGGGGGTCGACCGGGGAGCTGTTTTTT
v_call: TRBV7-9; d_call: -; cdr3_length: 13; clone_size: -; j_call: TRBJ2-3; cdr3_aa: CASSPGPPDTQYF; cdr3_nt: TGTGCCAGCAGCCCCGGACCTCCAGATACGCAGTATTTT
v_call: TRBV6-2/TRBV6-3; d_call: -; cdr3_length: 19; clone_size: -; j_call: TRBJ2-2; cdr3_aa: CASSLPPNRRGLNTGELFF; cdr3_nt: TGTGCCAGCAGTTTACCCCCGAACCGCAGGGGATTGAACACCGGGGAGCTGTTTTTT
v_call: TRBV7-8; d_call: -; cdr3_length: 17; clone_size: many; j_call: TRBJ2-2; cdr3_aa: CASSLRPGRGADGELFF; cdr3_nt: TGTGCCAGCAGCTTAAGGCCCGGCAGGGGGGCCGACGGGGAGCTGTTTTTT
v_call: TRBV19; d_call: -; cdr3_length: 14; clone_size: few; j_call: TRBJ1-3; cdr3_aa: CASSYDNSGNTIYF; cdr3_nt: TGTGCCAGTAGTTACGACAACTCTGGAAACACCATATATTTT
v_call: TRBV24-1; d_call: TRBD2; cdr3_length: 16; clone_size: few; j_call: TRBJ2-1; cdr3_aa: CATSDPTSGGSYEQFF; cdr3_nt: TGTGCCACCAGTGACCCCACTAGCGGGGGGTCGTATGAGCAGTTCTTC
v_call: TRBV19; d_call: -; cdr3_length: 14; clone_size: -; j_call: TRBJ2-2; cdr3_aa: CASLGGSYTGELFF; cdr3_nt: TGTGCCAGCCTCGGGGGCAGTTACACCGGGGAGCTGTTTTTT
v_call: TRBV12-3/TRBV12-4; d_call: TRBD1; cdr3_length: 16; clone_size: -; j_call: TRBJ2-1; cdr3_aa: CATLTETGDTYNEQFF; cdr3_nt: TGTGCCACTCTAACGGAGACAGGGGATACGTACAATGAGCAGTTCTTC
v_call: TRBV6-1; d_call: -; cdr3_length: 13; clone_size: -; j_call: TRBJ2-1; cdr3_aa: CASRPRGDNEQFF; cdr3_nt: TGTGCCAGCAGGCCCAGGGGCGACAATGAGCAGTTCTTC
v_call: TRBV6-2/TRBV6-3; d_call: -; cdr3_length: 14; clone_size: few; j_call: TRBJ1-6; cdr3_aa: CASSYGTFNSPLHF; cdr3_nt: TGTGCCAGCAGTTACGGGACGTTTAATTCACCCCTCCACTTT
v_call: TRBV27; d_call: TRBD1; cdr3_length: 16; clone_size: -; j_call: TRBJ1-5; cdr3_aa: CASSLRGGAGKQPQHF; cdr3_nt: TGTGCCAGCAGTTTAAGAGGGGGCGCAGGGAAACAGCCCCAGCATTTT
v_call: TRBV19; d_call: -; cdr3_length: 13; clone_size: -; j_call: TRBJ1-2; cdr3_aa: CASSTTGNYGYTF; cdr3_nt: TGTGCCAGTAGTACAACAGGAAACTATGGCTACACCTTC
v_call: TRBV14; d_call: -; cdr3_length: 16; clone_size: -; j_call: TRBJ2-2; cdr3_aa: CASSQEKGSWTGELFF; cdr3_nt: TGTGCCAGCAGCCAAGAAAAGGGCAGTTGGACCGGGGAGCTGTTTTTT
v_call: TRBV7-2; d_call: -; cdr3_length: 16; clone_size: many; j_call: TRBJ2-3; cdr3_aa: CASSLVRVLSTDTQYF; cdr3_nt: TGTGCCAGCAGCTTAGTCAGAGTACTGTCCACAGATACGCAGTATTTT
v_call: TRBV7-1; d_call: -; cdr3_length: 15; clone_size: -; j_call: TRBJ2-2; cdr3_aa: CASSPESGNTGELFF; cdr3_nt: TGTGCCAGCAGCCCAGAAAGCGGTAACACCGGGGAGCTGTTTTTT
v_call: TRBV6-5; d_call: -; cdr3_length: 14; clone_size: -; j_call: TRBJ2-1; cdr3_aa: CASSFRGTLNEQFF; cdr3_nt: TGTGCCAGCAGTTTCAGGGGTACCTTAAATGAGCAGTTCTTC
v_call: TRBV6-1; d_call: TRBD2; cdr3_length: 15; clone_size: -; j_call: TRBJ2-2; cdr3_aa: CVTLGLAGNTGELFF; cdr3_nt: TGTGTCACCCTAGGACTAGCGGGGAACACCGGGGAGCTGTTTTTT
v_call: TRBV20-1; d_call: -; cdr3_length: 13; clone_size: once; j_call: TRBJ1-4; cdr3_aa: CSPRIQGTEKLFF; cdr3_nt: TGCAGCCCGCGGATACAGGGTACAGAAAAACTGTTTTTT
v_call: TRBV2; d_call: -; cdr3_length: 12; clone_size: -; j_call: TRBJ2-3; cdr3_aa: CASSDVADTQYF; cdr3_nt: TGTGCCAGCAGTGACGTTGCAGATACGCAGTATTTT
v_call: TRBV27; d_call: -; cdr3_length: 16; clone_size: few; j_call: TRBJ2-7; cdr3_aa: CASSFSSGTLRYEQYF; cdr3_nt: TGTGCCAGCAGTTTTTCCTCGGGGACCCTTCGCTACGAGCAGTACTTC
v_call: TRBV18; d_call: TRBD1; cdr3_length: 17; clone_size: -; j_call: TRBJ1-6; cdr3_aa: CASSPPGTGDFTSPLHF; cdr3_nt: TGTGCCAGCTCACCTCCCGGGACAGGGGACTTTACATCACCCCTCCACTTT
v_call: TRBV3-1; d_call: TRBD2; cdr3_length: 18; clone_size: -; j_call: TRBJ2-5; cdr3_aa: CASSQVGGGGAGQETQYF; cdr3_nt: TGTGCCAGCAGCCAAGTCGGAGGCGGGGGGGCCGGGCAAGAGACCCAGTACTTC
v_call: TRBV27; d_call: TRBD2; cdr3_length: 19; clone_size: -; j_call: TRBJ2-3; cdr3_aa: CASSLRQDLGRGGPDTQYF; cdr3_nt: TGTGCCAGCAGTTTACGCCAGGACCTGGGGCGGGGGGGCCCAGATACGCAGTATTTT
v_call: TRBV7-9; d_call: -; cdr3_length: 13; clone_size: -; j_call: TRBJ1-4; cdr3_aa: CASSLPTNEKLFF; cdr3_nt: TGTGCCAGCAGCCTCCCAACTAATGAAAAACTGTTTTTT
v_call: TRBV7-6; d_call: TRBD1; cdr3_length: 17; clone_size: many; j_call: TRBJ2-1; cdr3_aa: CASSQRTGDSSYNEQFF; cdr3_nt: TGTGCCAGCAGCCAGAGGACAGGGGATAGCTCCTACAATGAGCAGTTCTTC
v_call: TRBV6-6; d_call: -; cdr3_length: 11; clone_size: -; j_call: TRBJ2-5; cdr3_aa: CASRGDETQYF; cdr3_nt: TGTGCCAGCAGGGGAGATGAGACCCAGTACTTC